A selection of T cell receptor beta chains follows, all from one sample in a study of blood T cell repertoires in COVID-19. Produced via immunoSEQ multiplex PCR; TCRdb's table is partial and in-frame only. The sample holds around 260,000 clones; approximately 90% are singletons and the top ten take about 2.2%. Sequenced sample: peripheral blood. The receptors shown here come from a woman in her 30s with COVID-19, enrolled during active disease. CDR3s include the opening cysteine and the closing phenylalanine or tryptophan. D genes are given only for firm matches. Size values are once, few and many counts, or a class for expanded clones, and some rows have none.

v_gene,abundance,j_gene,d_gene,CDR3nt,CDR3aa
TRBV5-6,NA,TRBJ1-1,NA,TGTGCCAGCAGCTTGATGGGGGGTACTGAAGCTTTCTTT,CASSLMGGTEAFF
TRBV11-1,NA,TRBJ2-7,NA,TGTGCCAGCAGCTTAAGAGGGGGATCCTACGAGCAGTACTTC,CASSLRGGSYEQYF
TRBV24-1,NA,TRBJ2-1,TRBD1,TGTGCCACCAGTGCCCGCCGGGACAGTTCCTACAATGAGCAGTTCTTC,CATSARRDSSYNEQFF
TRBV30,once,TRBJ2-7,NA,TGTGCCTGGAGTGGTTCTACGGGTAGGCCCTACGAGCAGTACTTC,CAWSGSTGRPYEQYF
TRBV2,NA,TRBJ2-2,NA,TGTGCCAGCGGGCCCCACCGGGAGCTGTTTTTT,CASGPHRELFF
TRBV14,NA,TRBJ1-2,NA,TGTGCCAGCAGCCCCCCACCTACAGGGCTCAACTATGGCTACACCTTC,CASSPPPTGLNYGYTF
TRBV13,NA,TRBJ1-1,TRBD1,TGTGCCAGCAGCTTAGAAAGGGGACAGACTGAAGCTTTCTTT,CASSLERGQTEAFF
TRBV30,once,TRBJ2-3,NA,TGTGCCTGGAGTGTAGAGACTAGGGTGTACGATACGCAGTATTTT,CAWSVETRVYDTQYF
TRBV6-5,NA,TRBJ2-7,TRBD2,TGTGCCAGCAGTCGAAGCGGGACCCCCTACGAGCAGTACTTC,CASSRSGTPYEQYF
TRBV5-1,NA,TRBJ1-2,TRBD1,TGCGCCAGCAGCTTTGGACAGGGCCCGATCTACACCTTC,CASSFGQGPIYTF
TRBV5-1,NA,TRBJ2-1,TRBD2,TGCGCCAGCAGCGCGGGAGGCTCAAGCTCCTACAATGAGCAGTTCTTC,CASSAGGSSSYNEQFF
TRBV29-1,NA,TRBJ1-1,NA,TGCAGCGTTGAATATAGTCGGGGGGGCACTGAAGCTTTCTTT,CSVEYSRGGTEAFF
TRBV7-8,NA,TRBJ2-1,TRBD2,TGTGCCAGCAGCTTAGTCGGGGGGATTCATTTCTTC,CASSLVGGIHFF
TRBV28,NA,TRBJ2-7,NA,TGTGCCAGCAGTTTAGGGGGGGCAGGACGAAGTCTCGAGCAGTACTTC,CASSLGGAGRSLEQYF
TRBV9,NA,TRBJ1-2,TRBD1,TGTGCCAGCAGCGCCTACAGGGGGCGAGGCTACACCTTC,CASSAYRGRGYTF
TRBV6-5,NA,TRBJ1-4,NA,TGTGCCAGCAGAAGATCCTCAGGGGAGGGGGAAAAACTGTTTTTT,CASRRSSGEGEKLFF
TRBV3-1/TRBV3-2,NA,TRBJ2-7,TRBD1,TGTGCCAGCAGCCAAGAGAGTGGACAGGGGTCCTACGAGCAGTACTTC,CASSQESGQGSYEQYF
TRBV27,NA,TRBJ2-1,TRBD1,TGTGCCAGCCTACCGGGACAGGGTTTCAATGAGCAGTTCTTC,CASLPGQGFNEQFF
TRBV11-2,NA,TRBJ2-1,TRBD2,TGTGCCACATCGACTAGCGGGAACAATGAGCAGTTCTTC,CATSTSGNNEQFF
TRBV19,NA,TRBJ2-6,TRBD1,TGTGCCAGCTGCGGGACAGGGGGCTCTGGGGCCAACGTCCTGACTTTC,CASCGTGGSGANVLTF
TRBV28,NA,TRBJ2-3,NA,TGTGCCAGCAGGGGGCGAGGAGTCCCCCCAGATACGCAGTATTTT,CASRGRGVPPDTQYF
TRBV2,NA,TRBJ1-5,TRBD1,TGTGCCAGCAGCGTGGACAGGGCAGGTCAGCCCCAGCATTTT,CASSVDRAGQPQHF